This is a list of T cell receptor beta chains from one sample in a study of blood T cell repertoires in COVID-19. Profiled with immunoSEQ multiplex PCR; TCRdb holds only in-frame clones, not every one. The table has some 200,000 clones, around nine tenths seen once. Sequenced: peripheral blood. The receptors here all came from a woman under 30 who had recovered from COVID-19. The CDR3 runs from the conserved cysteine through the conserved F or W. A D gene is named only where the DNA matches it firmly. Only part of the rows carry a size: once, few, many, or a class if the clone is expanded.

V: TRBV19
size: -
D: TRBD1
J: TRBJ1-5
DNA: TGTGCCAGTAGTTCGCTCGACAGGGTGGTGGATCAGCCCCAGCATTTT
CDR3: CASSSLDRVVDQPQHF

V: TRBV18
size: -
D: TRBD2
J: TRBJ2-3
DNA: TGTGCCAGCTCATCGGGACTAGCGACAGATACGCAGTATTTT
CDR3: CASSSGLATDTQYF

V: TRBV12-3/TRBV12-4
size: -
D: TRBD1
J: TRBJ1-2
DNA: TGTGCGATGGAACAGGGGGTGCGCGGCTACACCTTC
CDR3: CAMEQGVRGYTF

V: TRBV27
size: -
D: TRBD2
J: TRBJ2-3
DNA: TGTGCCAGCAGTTTCATACTAGCGGGAGGTACAGATACGCAGTATTTT
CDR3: CASSFILAGGTDTQYF

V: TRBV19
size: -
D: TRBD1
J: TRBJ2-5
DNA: TGTGCCAGTGCTCTAGGGGGCCTAATGGATATGACCCAGTACTTC
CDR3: CASALGGLMDMTQYF

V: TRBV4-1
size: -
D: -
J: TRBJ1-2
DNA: TGCGCCAGCAGCGCGGGGGGAGGGATGGGTGGCGGCTACACCTTC
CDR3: CASSAGGGMGGGYTF

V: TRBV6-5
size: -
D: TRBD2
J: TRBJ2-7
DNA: TGTGCCAGCAGTTACCTAGCGGGGAACTCCTACGAGCAGTACTTC
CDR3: CASSYLAGNSYEQYF

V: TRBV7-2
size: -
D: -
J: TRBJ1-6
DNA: TGTGCCAGCAGCGTTCGACAAGTTGATAATTCACCCCTCCACTTT
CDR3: CASSVRQVDNSPLHF

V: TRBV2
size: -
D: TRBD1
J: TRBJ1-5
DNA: TGTGCCAGCAGTGAATGGGGGACAGGGGGCGATAGCAATCAGCCCCAGCATTTT
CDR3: CASSEWGTGGDSNQPQHF

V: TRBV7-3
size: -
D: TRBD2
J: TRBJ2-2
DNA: TGTGCCAGCAGCTCCGGCGGGGGGGCCTACACCGGGGAGCTGTTTTTT
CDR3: CASSSGGGAYTGELFF

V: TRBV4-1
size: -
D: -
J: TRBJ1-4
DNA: TGCGCCAGCAGGGCTCCGGGGAGATTAAATGAAAAACTGTTTTTT
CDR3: CASRAPGRLNEKLFF

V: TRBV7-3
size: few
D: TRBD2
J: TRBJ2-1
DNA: TGTGCCAGCAGCGCTCGGACTAGCGGGCTCAATGAGCAGTTCTTC
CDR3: CASSARTSGLNEQFF

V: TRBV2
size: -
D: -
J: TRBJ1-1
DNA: TGTGCCAGCAGGTCAGGGTTGAACACTGAAGCTTTCTTT
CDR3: CASRSGLNTEAFF

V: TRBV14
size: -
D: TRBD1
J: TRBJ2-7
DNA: TGTGCCAGCAGCCAGTGGACAGGGGGCTACGAGCAGTACTTC
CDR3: CASSQWTGGYEQYF

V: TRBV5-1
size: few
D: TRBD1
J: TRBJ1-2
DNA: TGCGCCAGCAGCTTGGGAGGACAGGGCTTGGGGGACTATGGCTACACCTTC
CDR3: CASSLGGQGLGDYGYTF

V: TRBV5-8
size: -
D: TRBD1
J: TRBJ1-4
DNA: TGTGCCAGCAGCTTGGGGGACAGGGTGGCTAATGAAAAACTGTTTTTT
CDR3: CASSLGDRVANEKLFF

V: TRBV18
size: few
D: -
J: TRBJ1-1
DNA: TGTGCCAGCTCGCCCCCGGGGAGTTATGAAGCTTTCTTT
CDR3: CASSPPGSYEAFF

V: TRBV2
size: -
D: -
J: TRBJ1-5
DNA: TGTGCCAGCAGGCGACGGGTACAGGAGCCCCAGCATTTT
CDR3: CASRRRVQEPQHF

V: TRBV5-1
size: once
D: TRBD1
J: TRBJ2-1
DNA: TGCGCCAGCAGCTTGGTATTTGGGACAGGGGGCGGTGAGCAGTTCTTC
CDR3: CASSLVFGTGGGEQFF

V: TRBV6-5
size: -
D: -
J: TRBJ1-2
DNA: TGTGCCAGCAGTTCACGACAGGCCCGCTATGGCTACACCTTC
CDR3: CASSSRQARYGYTF

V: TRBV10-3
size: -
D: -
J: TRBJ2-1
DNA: TGTGCCATCAGTGAGTCGGCCCAGACTCAGTTCTTC
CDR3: CAISESAQTQFF

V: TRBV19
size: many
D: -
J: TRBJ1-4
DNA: TGTGCCAGTAGTATCGTCTGGGGCGGTGAAAAACTGTTTTTT
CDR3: CASSIVWGGEKLFF

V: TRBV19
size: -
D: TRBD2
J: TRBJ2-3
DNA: TGTGCCAGTAGTATAGTGGGAGTAGCGGGGGGGCCGAAAGATACGCAGTATTTT
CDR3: CASSIVGVAGGPKDTQYF

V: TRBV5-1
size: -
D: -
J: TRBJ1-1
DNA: TGCGCCAGCAGCTTGGCAGGGGAGTGGACTGAAGCTTTCTTT
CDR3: CASSLAGEWTEAFF

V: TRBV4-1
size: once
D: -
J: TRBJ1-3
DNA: TGCGCCAGCAGCCAAGTTGCGAGCTCTGGAAACACCATATATTTT
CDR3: CASSQVASSGNTIYF

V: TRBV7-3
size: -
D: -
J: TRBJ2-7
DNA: TGTGCCAGCAGCTCGGGACTGGGGGTCGCCGAGCAGTACTTC
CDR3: CASSSGLGVAEQYF

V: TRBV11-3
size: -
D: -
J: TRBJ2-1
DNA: TGTGCCAGCAGCTGGGGATCAGCGGACCACAATGAGCAGTTCTTC
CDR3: CASSWGSADHNEQFF

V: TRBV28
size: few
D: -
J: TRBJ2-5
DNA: TGTGCCAGCAGCCGAGGTCGGGATGGGTGGGAGACCCAGTACTTC
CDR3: CASSRGRDGWETQYF

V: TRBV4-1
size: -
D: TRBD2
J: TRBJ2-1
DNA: TGCGCCAGCAGCCCGCGGACTAGCGGAACCGATTACAATGAGCAGTTCTTC
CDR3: CASSPRTSGTDYNEQFF

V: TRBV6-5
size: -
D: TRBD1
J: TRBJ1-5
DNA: TGTGCCAGCAGAGACAGGGGCAATCAGCCCCAGCATTTT
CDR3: CASRDRGNQPQHF

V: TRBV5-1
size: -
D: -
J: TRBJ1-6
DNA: TGCGCCAGCAGCTTGGGGCCCGGGGATAATTCACCCCTCCACTTT
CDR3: CASSLGPGDNSPLHF

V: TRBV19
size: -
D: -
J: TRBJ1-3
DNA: TGTGCCAGTGACAACTCTGGAAACACCATATATTTT
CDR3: CASDNSGNTIYF

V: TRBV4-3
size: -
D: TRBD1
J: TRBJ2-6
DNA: TGCGCCAGCAGCCAAACAGGGGGCTCTGGGGCCAACGTCCTGACTTTC
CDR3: CASSQTGGSGANVLTF

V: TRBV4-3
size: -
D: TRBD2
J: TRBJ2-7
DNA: TGCGCCAGCAGCCAGGGACTAGCGGCCTCCTACGAGCAGTACTTC
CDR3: CASSQGLAASYEQYF

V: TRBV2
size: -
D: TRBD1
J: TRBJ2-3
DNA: TGTGCCAGCAGCTCACAGGGGGCTGACACAGATACGCAGTATTTT
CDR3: CASSSQGADTDTQYF

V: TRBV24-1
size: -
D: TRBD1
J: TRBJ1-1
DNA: TGTGCCACCAGGGAACAGGGGGGCACTGAAGCTTTCTTT
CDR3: CATREQGGTEAFF

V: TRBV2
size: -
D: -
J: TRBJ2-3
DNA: TGTGCCAGCAGCACAACAGATACGCAGTATTTT
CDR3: CASSTTDTQYF

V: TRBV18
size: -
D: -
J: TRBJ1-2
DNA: TGTGCCAGCTCGGAACAGTCGGGCTACACCTTC
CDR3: CASSEQSGYTF

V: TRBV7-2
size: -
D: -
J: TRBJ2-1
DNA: TGTGCCAGCAGCTTAGCGCGGAGCGAGCAGTTCTTC
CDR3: CASSLARSEQFF

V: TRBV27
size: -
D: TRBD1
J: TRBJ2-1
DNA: TGTGCCAGCAGTTCAGGGGGGACAGGGAGGTCCAACGACAATGAGCAGTTCTTC
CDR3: CASSSGGTGRSNDNEQFF

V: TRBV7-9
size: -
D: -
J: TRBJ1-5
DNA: TGTGCCAGCAGCAGTTACGGGCAGCCCCAGCATTTT
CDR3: CASSSYGQPQHF

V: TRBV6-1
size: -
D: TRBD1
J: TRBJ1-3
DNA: TGTGCCAGCAGTGGACACAGGGGATACTCTGGAAACACCATATATTTT
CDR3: CASSGHRGYSGNTIYF

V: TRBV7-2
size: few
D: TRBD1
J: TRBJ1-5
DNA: TGTGCCAGCAGCGGAAGTACAGGGGGCGGGCAGCCCCAGCATTTT
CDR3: CASSGSTGGGQPQHF

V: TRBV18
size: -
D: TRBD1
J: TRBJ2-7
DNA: TGTGCCAGCTCAACTTCCGGGACAGGTTTCTACGAGCAGTACTTC
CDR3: CASSTSGTGFYEQYF

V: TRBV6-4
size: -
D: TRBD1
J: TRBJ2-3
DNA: TGTGCCAGCAGGCGAACAGGGGAATGGACAGATACGCAGTATTTT
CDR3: CASRRTGEWTDTQYF

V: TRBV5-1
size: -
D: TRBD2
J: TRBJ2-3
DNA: TGCGCCAGCAGCTTGCACCGCGCGGGAGGGCCAAAAGATACGCAGTATTTT
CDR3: CASSLHRAGGPKDTQYF

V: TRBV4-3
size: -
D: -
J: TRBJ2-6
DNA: TGCGCCAGCTCCGACAGACCCTCTGGGGCCAACGTCCTGACTTTC
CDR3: CASSDRPSGANVLTF

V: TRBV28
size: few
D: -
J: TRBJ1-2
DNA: TGTGCCAGCAGTTTACCCAGTTCCTATGGCTACACCTTC
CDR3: CASSLPSSYGYTF

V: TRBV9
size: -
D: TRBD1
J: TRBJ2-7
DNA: TGTGCCAGCAGCCCGACAGACAGGGTCGAGCAGTACTTC
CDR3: CASSPTDRVEQYF

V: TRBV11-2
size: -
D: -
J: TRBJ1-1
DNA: TGTGCCAGCAGCTTAGGTTTCAGGGGCGCATCCCTGAACACTGAAGCTTTCTTT
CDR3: CASSLGFRGASLNTEAFF

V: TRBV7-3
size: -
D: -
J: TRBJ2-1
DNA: TGTGCCAGCAGCGAAAACTCAGGACACTATCTAAACAATGAGCAGTTCTTC
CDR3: CASSENSGHYLNNEQFF

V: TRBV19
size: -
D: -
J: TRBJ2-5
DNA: TGTGCCAGTAGTAATGTAGCAAAAGAGACCCAGTACTTC
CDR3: CASSNVAKETQYF

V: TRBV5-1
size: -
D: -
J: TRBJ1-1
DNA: TGCGCCAGCAGCCTGAGACAGATGAACACTGAAGCTTTCTTT
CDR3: CASSLRQMNTEAFF

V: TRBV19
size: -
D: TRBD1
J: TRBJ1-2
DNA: TGTGCCAGTAGTGAGGAACAGGGGGCCGGACCCCACTATGGCTACACCTTC
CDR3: CASSEEQGAGPHYGYTF

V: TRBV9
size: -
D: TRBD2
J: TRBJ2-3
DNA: TGTGCCAGCAGCGTAGTGGCTAGCGGGAGGGCAACAGATACGCAGTATTTT
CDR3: CASSVVASGRATDTQYF

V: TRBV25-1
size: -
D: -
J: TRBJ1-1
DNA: TGTGCCAGCAGGCCACCAACAAAGAACACTGAAGCTTTCTTT
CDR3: CASRPPTKNTEAFF

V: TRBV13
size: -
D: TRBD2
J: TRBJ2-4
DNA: TGTGCCAGCAGCTTAGCGGCGGGGGTAGCCAAAAACATTCAGTACTTC
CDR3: CASSLAAGVAKNIQYF